A selection of T cell receptor beta chains follows, all from one sample in a study of blood T cell repertoires in COVID-19. Produced via immunoSEQ multiplex PCR; TCRdb's table is partial and in-frame only. The data show 150,000 to 200,000 clones, about 76% seen once. Sequencing was carried out using peripheral blood. These receptors originate from a woman in her thirties or forties with COVID-19, enrolled during active disease. Both conserved end residues are part of each CDR3. Each record gives: clone size, J gene, V gene, D gene, CDR3 length, CDR3 protein, CDR3 DNA. The D gene is left open where the match is weak. The size field is filled for only some rows; it gives once, few, many or a size class.

>NA|TRBJ2-7|TRBV7-8|NA|13
CASTSPETGEQYF
TGTGCCAGCACCTCACCGGAGACGGGCGAGCAGTACTTC
>NA|TRBJ1-2|TRBV11-2|NA|17
CASSLGPEARGGYGYTF
TGTGCCAGCAGCTTAGGACCCGAAGCGAGGGGGGGCTATGGCTACACCTTC
>NA|TRBJ1-6|TRBV10-3|TRBD1|15
CAISAGQGNRSPLHF
TGTGCCATCAGTGCAGGACAGGGGAATCGGTCACCCCTCCACTTT
>NA|TRBJ1-1|TRBV7-9|NA|12
CASSLGRTEAFF
TGTGCCAGCAGCTTGGGGCGCACTGAAGCTTTCTTT
>once|TRBJ2-7|TRBV24-1|NA|11
CATSGPREQYF
TGTGCCACCAGTGGCCCCCGGGAGCAGTACTTC
>NA|TRBJ1-3|TRBV6-5|NA|15
CASSPGYYSGNTIYF
TGTGCCAGCAGCCCCGGGTATTACTCTGGAAACACCATATATTTT
>NA|TRBJ1-6|TRBV15|TRBD1|14
CATSRGQGDSPLHF
TGTGCCACCAGCAGGGGACAGGGTGATTCACCCCTCCACTTT
>few|TRBJ1-1|TRBV18|NA|16
CASSKSTGFMNTEAFF
TGTGCCAGCTCCAAATCGACAGGATTCATGAACACTGAAGCTTTCTTT
>NA|TRBJ1-4|TRBV5-4|NA|15
CASSADSPTNEKLFF
TGTGCCAGCAGCGCCGACAGTCCAACTAATGAAAAACTGTTTTTT
>NA|TRBJ2-7|TRBV27|TRBD2|17
CASSPDWGLVFSGEQYF
TGTGCCAGCAGCCCGGATTGGGGACTAGTATTTTCGGGTGAGCAGTACTTC
>NA|TRBJ2-1|TRBV3-1/TRBV3-2|NA|16
CASSLLVRGSYNEQFF
TGTGCCAGCAGCCTTCTCGTGCGCGGCTCCTACAATGAGCAGTTCTTC
>once|TRBJ1-1|TRBV19|NA|10
CASGNTEAFF
TGTGCCAGTGGCAACACTGAAGCTTTCTTT
>NA|TRBJ2-1|TRBV20-1|NA|15
CSASDQGGVVNEQFF
TGCAGTGCTAGTGATCAGGGTGGAGTAGTCAATGAGCAGTTCTTC
>NA|TRBJ1-1|TRBV6-5|NA|13
CASSLLEGTEAFF
TGTGCCAGCAGTCTCTTAGAGGGCACTGAAGCTTTCTTT